This T cell receptor beta chain was found in a study of CD8 T cells in ankylosing spondylitis. Making the TCR beta libraries involved quantitative 5'-RACE with molecular barcodes. TCRdb independently ran MiXCR on the 5' RACE reads; one entry per CDR3 protein. The sample carries hundreds of thousands of distinct CDR3 sequences, about 25% recorded once. The V gene's germline CDR1 is DFQATT and CDR2 SNEGSKA (reference sequence). Germline trimming cut 7 bases from V and 8 bases from J; bases unmatched to any gene: 12. The CDR3 is 15 residues long. General study findings and limits: Seven to nine highly homologous variants made up a TCR beta motif that seemed to typify ankylosing spondylitis blood. The authors found the disease-linked clones to be CD8+ and relatively rare in peripheral blood. Matched synovial fluid from ankylosing spondylitis patients was reported to be enriched for disease-linked clones.

This clonotype occurred many times. Its antigen remains unknown. J is TRBJ2-1 and V is TRBV20-1; 12 bases match TRBD2. The clonotype originates from a male donor with ankylosing spondylitis. Sample: blood, either unsorted or a sorted T cell fraction (not recorded which). CDR3 region: CSGTSGGPSGDEQFF. CDR3 nucleotides: TGCAGTGGAACTAGCGGGGGGCCTAGTGGGGATGAGCAGTTCTTC.